Given below is one T cell receptor (beta chain) in context. The data are from a study of control samples from healthy donors and cancer patients. The table came from immunoSEQ multiplex PCR; TCRdb's copy has only in-frame clones and leaves some out. Of approximately 90,000 clones listed, around four fifths were seen once; the top ten hold 15% to 20%. In germline, CDR1 is MNHEY, CDR2 SVGAGI. Trimming took 10 bases from V and 3 from J, leaving 16 bases between them. The CDR3 contains 13 residues. The receptor comes from a man aged 30-40 years in good health. The chain has TRBV6-5 and TRBJ2-7; the D gene is possibly TRBD2 (6 bases). The sample comprised blood. CDR3 coding DNA: TGTGCCACCAGCTACGCGCGGGACTACGAGCAGTACTTC. This codes for CATSYARDYEQYF.